This T cell receptor beta chain was captured by sequencing in a study of T cell repertoires in cytomegalovirus infection. Study conclusions and caveats: The response measured ex vivo was dominated by TCR beta clonotypes (HLA-C-restricted and CMV-specific).

TCRdb called the reads again in MiXCR, with one record for every CDR3 protein. The sample carries hundreds of thousands of distinct CDR3 sequences, roughly 46% recorded once. Germline values: CDR1 SGHNT, CDR2 YYREEE (reference sequence). This CDR3 has 14 amino acids. The junction had 7 bases not matched to a gene; V was cut back by 5 bases and J by 4 bases. To note about this clonotype: Its matching antigen is unknown.

V is TRBV5-4 and J is TRBJ1-2; 8 positions match TRBD1. This TCR came from a human donor in good health (CMV status not recorded). Some clones in this sample may be carry-over from other donors' samples. The input for sequencing was cultured PBMCs, taken from culture after CMV antigen stimulation. The CDR3 protein is CASRPGQETYGYTF. As DNA, the CDR3 is TGTGCCAGCAGACCGGGACAGGAGACCTATGGCTACACCTTC.